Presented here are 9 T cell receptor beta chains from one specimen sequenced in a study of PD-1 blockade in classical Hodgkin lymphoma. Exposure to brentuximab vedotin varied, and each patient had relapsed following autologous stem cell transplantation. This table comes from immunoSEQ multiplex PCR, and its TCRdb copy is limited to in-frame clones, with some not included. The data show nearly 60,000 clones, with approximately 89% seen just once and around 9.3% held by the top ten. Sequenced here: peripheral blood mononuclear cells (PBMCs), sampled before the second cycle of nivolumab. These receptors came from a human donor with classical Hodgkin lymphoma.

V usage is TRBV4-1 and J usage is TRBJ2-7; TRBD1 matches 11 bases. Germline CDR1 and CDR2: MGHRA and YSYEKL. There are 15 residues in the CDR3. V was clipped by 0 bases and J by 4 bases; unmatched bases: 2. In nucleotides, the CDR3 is TGCGCCAGCAGCCAAGAGGGACAGGGGGTATACGAGCAGTACTTC. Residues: CASSQEGQGVYEQYF.

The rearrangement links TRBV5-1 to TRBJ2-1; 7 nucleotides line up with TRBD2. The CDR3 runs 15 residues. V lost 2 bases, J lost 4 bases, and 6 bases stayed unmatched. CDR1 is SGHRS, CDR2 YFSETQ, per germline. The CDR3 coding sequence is TGCGCCAGCAGCTTCCGGTGGGAGGGGTACAATGAGCAGTTCTTC. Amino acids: CASSFRWEGYNEQFF. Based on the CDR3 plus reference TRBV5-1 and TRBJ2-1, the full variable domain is KAGVTQTPRYLIKTRGQQVTLSCSPISGHRSVSWYQQTPGQGLQFLFEYFSETQRNKGNFPGRFSGRQFSNSRSEMNVSTLELGDSALYLCASSFRWEGYNEQFFGPGTRLTVL.

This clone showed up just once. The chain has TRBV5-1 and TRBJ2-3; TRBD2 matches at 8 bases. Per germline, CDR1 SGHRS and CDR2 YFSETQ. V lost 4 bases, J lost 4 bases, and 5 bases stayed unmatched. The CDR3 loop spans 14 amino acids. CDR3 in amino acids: CASSPGTSSDTQYF. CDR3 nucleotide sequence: TGCGCCAGCAGCCCCGGGACTAGTTCAGATACGCAGTATTTT.

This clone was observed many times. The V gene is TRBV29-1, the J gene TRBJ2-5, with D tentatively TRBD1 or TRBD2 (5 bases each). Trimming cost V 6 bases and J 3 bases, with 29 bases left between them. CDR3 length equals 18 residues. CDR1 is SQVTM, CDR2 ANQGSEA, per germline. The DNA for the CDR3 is TGCAGCGTGCGAGCCACCAGGGATTCGGGGCCGAGGGAAGAGACCCAGTACTTC. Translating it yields CSVRATRDSGPREETQYF. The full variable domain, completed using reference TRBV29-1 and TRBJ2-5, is SAVISQKPSRDICQRGTSLTIQCQVDSQVTMMFWYRQQPGQSLTLIATANQGSEATYESGFVIDKFPISRPNLTFSTLTVSNMSPEDSSIYLCSVRATRDSGPREETQYFGPGTRLLVL.

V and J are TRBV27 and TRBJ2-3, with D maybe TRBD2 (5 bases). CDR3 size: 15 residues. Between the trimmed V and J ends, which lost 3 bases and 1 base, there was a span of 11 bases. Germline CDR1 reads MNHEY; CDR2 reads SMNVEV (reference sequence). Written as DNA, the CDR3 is TGTGCCAGCAGTTTCCTGGTGGGAGGCACAGATACGCAGTATTTT. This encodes CASSFLVGGTDTQYF.

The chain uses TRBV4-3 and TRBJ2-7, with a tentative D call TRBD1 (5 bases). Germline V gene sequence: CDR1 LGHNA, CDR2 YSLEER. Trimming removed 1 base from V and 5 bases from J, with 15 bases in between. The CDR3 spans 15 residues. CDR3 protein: CASSQGKKGVDEQYF. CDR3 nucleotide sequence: TGCGCCAGCAGCCAAGGAAAGAAAGGGGTCGACGAGCAGTACTTC.

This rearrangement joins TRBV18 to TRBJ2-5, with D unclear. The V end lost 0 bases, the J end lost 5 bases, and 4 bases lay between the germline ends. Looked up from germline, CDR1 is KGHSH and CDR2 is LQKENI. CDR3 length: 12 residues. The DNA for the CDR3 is TGTGCCAGCTCACCACCCGGCGAGACCCAGTACTTC. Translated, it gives CASSPPGETQYF.

DNA of the CDR3: TGTGCCAGCAGCGAACTGAGCGGGGGGGCCACAGATACGCAGTATTTT. This encodes CASSELSGGATDTQYF. The chain links TRBV9 to TRBJ2-3; 10 nucleotides agree with TRBD2. The CDR3 consists of 16 residues. The germline V gene encodes CDR1 SGDLS and CDR2 YYNGEE. Trimming at V came to 3 bases and at J to 2 bases, leaving 6 bases not matched to a gene.

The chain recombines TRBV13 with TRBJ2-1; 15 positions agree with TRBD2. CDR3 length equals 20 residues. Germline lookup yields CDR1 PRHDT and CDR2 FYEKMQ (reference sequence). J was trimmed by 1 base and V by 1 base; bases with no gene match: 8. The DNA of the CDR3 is TGTGCCAGCAGCTTAGAACCGGGACTAGCGGGGGGTTTTTCCTACAATGAGCAGTTCTTC. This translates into CASSLEPGLAGGFSYNEQFF. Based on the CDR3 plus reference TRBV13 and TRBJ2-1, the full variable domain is AAGVIQSPRHLIKEKRETATLKCYPIPRHDTVYWYQQGPGQDPQFLISFYEKMQSDKGSIPDRFSAQQFSDYHSELNMSSLELGDSALYFCASSLEPGLAGGFSYNEQFFGPGTRLTVL.